These 10 T cell receptor beta chains came from one sample sequenced in a study of blood T cell repertoires in COVID-19. TCRdb keeps only in-frame clones here, not all; method: immunoSEQ multiplex PCR. The sample consists of 150,000 to 200,000 clones, roughly 80% of them appearing once. The sequencing sample was made of peripheral blood. These receptors all come from a man between 70 and 80 years old with acute or convalescent COVID-19.

The chain combines TRBV19 with TRBJ1-4; the match to TRBD1 covers 8 bases. The CDR3 spans 14 residues. J gave up 4 bases and V 5 bases, and 3 bases lay outside the gene matches. Germline CDR1 LNHDA, CDR2 SQIVND (reference sequence). CDR3 nucleotides: TGTGCCAGTAGTGACAGGGGTATTAATGAAAAACTGTTTTTT. The encoded protein is CASSDRGINEKLFF.

This chain links TRBV28 with TRBJ2-1; D perhaps matches TRBD2 (6 bases). This CDR3 contains 14 residues. Germline loops: CDR1 MDHEN, CDR2 SYDVKM. Trimming removed 2 bases at V and 6 bases at J, with 11 bases between. For the CDR3, the DNA is TGTGCCAGCAGTTTAACGGCGGGAATCAATGAGCAGTTCTTC. Encoded protein: CASSLTAGINEQFF.

The chain carries TRBV27 and TRBJ2-7, with 7 bases aligning to TRBD1. Trimming took 5 bases from V and 3 from J; bases not matched to a gene: 13. The CDR3 is 16 residues long. CDR1 is MNHEY, CDR2 SMNVEV, per germline (reference sequence). The CDR3 is CASSTNPGTADYEQYF. In DNA, the CDR3 is TGTGCCAGCAGTACCAACCCCGGGACAGCTGACTACGAGCAGTACTTC.

The V call is TRBV20-1, the J call TRBJ1-2, with TRBD1 as a possible D gene (5 bases). The CDR3 extends over 11 amino acids. The V gene's germline CDR1 is DFQATT and CDR2 SNEGSKA (reference sequence). Trimming pared 3 bases from V and 5 bases from J, leaving 7 bases between. The CDR3 spells CSARDIYGYTF. The CDR3 region has the DNA TGCAGTGCTAGGGACATTTATGGCTACACCTTC.

In its sample, this clone was seen a few times. The V gene is TRBV3-1 (or the pseudogene TRBV3-2), the J gene TRBJ2-7; 10 bases agree with TRBD1. With 1 base clipped from V and 0 bases from J, the junction kept 0 bases outside the gene matches. CDR1 and CDR2 (germline): LGHDT, YNNKEL (reference sequence). This CDR3 is built from 15 residues. CDR3 residues: CASSQGTGGSYEQYF. For the CDR3, the DNA is TGTGCCAGCAGCCAAGGGACAGGGGGCTCCTACGAGCAGTACTTC.

This clone was counted between two and nine times. V and J are TRBV12-3 or TRBV12-4 and TRBJ1-2; tentative D call: TRBD1 (5 bases). The CDR3 contains 13 residues. Trimming pared 5 bases from V and 4 bases from J, leaving 11 bases between. The CDR3 bases are TGTGCCAGCAGTGCGCGGGACGGCTATGGCTACACCTTC. It translates to CASSARDGYGYTF.

The count of this clone is one. The rearrangement joins TRBV19 to TRBJ2-3; 8 bases fit TRBD1. The CDR3 contains 15 residues. CDR1 is LNHDA and CDR2 is SQIVND in the germline V gene (reference sequence). The ends lost 5 bases at V and 1 base at J; junction bases unmatched: 5. CDR3 DNA: TGTGCCAGTAGTCAGACAGGGGCCGGCACAGATACGCAGTATTTT. Protein product: CASSQTGAGTDTQYF.

This chain connects TRBV2 to TRBJ1-2; tentative D call: TRBD1 (5 bases). Between the trimmed V and J ends, which lost 3 bases and 6 bases, there was a span of 14 bases. Germline V CDR1 and CDR2: SNHLY, FYNNEI. This CDR3 is built from 14 residues. The CDR3 DNA sequence: TGTGCCAGCAGTGATTCCCGCAGGGTTCATGGCTACACCTTC. Protein: CASSDSRRVHGYTF. Together with reference TRBV2 and TRBJ1-2, the CDR3 gives the full variable domain: EPEVTQTPSHQVTQMGQEVILRCVPISNHLYFYWYRQILGQKVEFLVSFYNNEISEKSEIFDDQFSVERPDGSNFTLKIRSTKLEDSAMYFCASSDSRRVHGYTFGSGTRLTVV.

The sample holds one count of this clone. The V call is TRBV28, the J call TRBJ1-5; no firm D call. V lost 7 bases and J 6 bases, leaving 16 bases between the germline ends. Germline CDR1 reads MDHEN; CDR2 reads SYDVKM. The CDR3 runs to 14 residues. Here the CDR3 reads CASNAGGMGQPQHF. CDR3 nucleotide sequence: TGTGCCAGCAATGCTGGAGGGATGGGTCAGCCCCAGCATTTT.

This chain connects TRBV3-1 (or the pseudogene TRBV3-2) to TRBJ2-3; D possibly corresponds to TRBD1 (6 bases). Trimming cost V 0 bases and J 3 bases, with 10 bases left between them. The CDR3 runs to 15 residues. Germline values: CDR1 LGHDT, CDR2 YNNKEL (reference sequence). CDR3 in DNA: TGTGCCAGCAGCCAAGACAAAGGGGGTACAGATACGCAGTATTTT. Its protein is CASSQDKGGTDTQYF.